This T cell receptor beta chain came from a study of blood T cell repertoires in COVID-19. The CDR3 is 13 amino acids. Looked up from germline, CDR1 is SGHVS and CDR2 is FQNEAQ. V shed 3 bases, J shed 7 bases, and the junction held 3 bases outside the gene matches. Only in-frame clones appear in the TCRdb table, and some are missing; sequencing was by immunoSEQ multiplex PCR. The table has 96,000 or so clones, 70% to 90% seen once. The TCR comes from a woman of 80 years or more with acute or convalescent COVID-19. The material sequenced was peripheral blood. V and J are TRBV7-8 and TRBJ1-2; TRBD1 agrees at 9 bases. The CDR3 region has the DNA TGTGCCAGCAGCTTGGACAGGGGATCTGGCTACACCTTC. This gives the protein CASSLDRGSGYTF.